A single sample is the source of the 9 T cell receptor beta chains below, sequenced in a study of blood T cell repertoires in COVID-19 (dated by TCRdb to about 2020). Library preparation used the immunoSEQ multiplex PCR assay. Entries here come from immuneACCESS through TCRdb and include only in-frame sequences with V and J called. Some clones fail to appear in such tables; in the studies checked, an unresolved V gene covers under half of the shortfall, and the cause of the remainder is unknown. Counted in this sample were 150,000 or so clones; about 86% of them appeared once. Approximately 4% of the sample belongs to the ten largest clones. Material: peripheral blood. All receptors come from a woman in her seventies with acute or convalescent COVID-19.

This sequence joins TRBV3-1 (or the pseudogene TRBV3-2) and TRBJ2-1; 10 nucleotides agree with TRBD2. Losses at the gene ends were 5 bases for V and 1 base for J; bases not matched to a gene: 5. Germline V gene lookup returns CDR1 LGHDT and CDR2 YNNKEL (reference sequence). CDR3 length equals 16 residues. The CDR3 region is CASSSLAGASYNEQFF. The CDR3 region has the DNA TGTGCCAGCAGCTCCCTAGCGGGAGCTTCCTACAATGAGCAGTTCTTC.

V and J are TRBV6-2 or TRBV6-3 and TRBJ1-1; D remains ambiguous. Between the trimmed V and J ends, which lost 5 bases and 4 bases, there was a span of 17 bases. The germline V gene encodes CDR1 MNHEY and CDR2 SVGEGT. The CDR3 sequence is 15 residues long. The CDR3 DNA sequence: TGTGCCAGCAGTACCCCCTCGGCAGGCCGCACTGAAGCTTTCTTT. Translating gives CASSTPSAGRTEAFF.

The V gene is TRBV6-7, the J gene TRBJ2-7, with D possibly being TRBD1 (5 bases). TRBV6-7 is classed as an ORF, of uncertain function. This CDR3 contains 16 residues. With 2 bases removed from V and 4 bases from J, the gap between germline ends came to 18 bases. The CDR3 reads CASSYQDRIEIYEQYF. CDR3 nucleotide sequence: TGTGCCAGCAGTTACCAAGACAGAATCGAGATTTACGAGCAGTACTTC.

The CDR3 region is CASSVGTGQETQYF. CDR3 bases: TGTGCCAGCAGTGTGGGGACAGGCCAAGAGACCCAGTACTTC. This sequence joins TRBV2 and TRBJ2-5, with 8 bases aligning to TRBD1. The CDR3 length is 14 residues. From germline, CDR1 is SNHLY and CDR2 FYNNEI. V shed 4 bases, J shed 1 base, and the junction held 2 bases outside the gene matches.

The chain recombines TRBV6-5 with TRBJ2-7; 7 nucleotides line up with TRBD2. V shed 7 bases and J 3 bases; nucleotides not matched to a gene: 9. Germline V gives CDR1 MNHEY, CDR2 SVGAGI. The CDR3 contains 14 residues. CDR3 nucleotide sequence: TGTGCCAGCACGCCCAGCGGGACGTACTACGAGCAGTACTTC. Encoded protein: CASTPSGTYYEQYF.

The V and J genes are TRBV13 and TRBJ1-3; D is undetermined. CDR1 and CDR2 from the germline V gene are PRHDT and FYEKMQ (reference sequence). CDR3 length equals 14 residues. Trimming stripped 5 bases from V and 5 bases from J, with 13 bases between. CDR3 bases: TGTGCCAGCAGCAAAGACTCTTTGCGAAACACCATATATTTT. It encodes CASSKDSLRNTIYF. The whole variable domain, remainder taken from reference TRBV13 and TRBJ1-3, is AAGVIQSPRHLIKEKRETATLKCYPIPRHDTVYWYQQGPGQDPQFLISFYEKMQSDKGSIPDRFSAQQFSDYHSELNMSSLELGDSALYFCASSKDSLRNTIYFGEGSWLTVV.

The chain combines TRBV27 with TRBJ1-2; D is possibly TRBD1 (6 bases). CDR1 and CDR2 from the germline V gene are MNHEY and SMNVEV (reference sequence). This CDR3 has 15 residues. Trimming shortened V by 3 bases and J by 8 bases, and 19 bases separated the two germline ends. The CDR3 region has the DNA TGTGCCAGCAGTTTTCTTCCAGGGGCCAGGAACGGCTACACCTTC. It specifies CASSFLPGARNGYTF.

This rearrangement joins TRBV6-2 or TRBV6-3 to TRBJ1-1; a weak D match, TRBD1 (6 bases). In germline, CDR1 is MNHEY, CDR2 SVGEGT. There are 14 residues in the CDR3. The V end lost 2 bases, the J end lost 1 base, and 8 bases lay between the germline ends. The CDR3 protein is CASSYQGTNTEAFF. Written as DNA, the CDR3 is TGTGCCAGCAGTTACCAGGGGACGAACACTGAAGCTTTCTTT.

This chain connects TRBV27 to TRBJ1-5; TRBD1 is a possible D gene (5 bases). From germline, CDR1 is MNHEY and CDR2 SMNVEV (reference sequence). Trimming left V 2 bases short and J 0 bases short, with 8 bases between. This CDR3 is built from 15 residues. CDR3: CASSLRQHSNQPQHF. The CDR3 region has the DNA TGTGCCAGCAGTTTACGACAGCATAGCAATCAGCCCCAGCATTTT.